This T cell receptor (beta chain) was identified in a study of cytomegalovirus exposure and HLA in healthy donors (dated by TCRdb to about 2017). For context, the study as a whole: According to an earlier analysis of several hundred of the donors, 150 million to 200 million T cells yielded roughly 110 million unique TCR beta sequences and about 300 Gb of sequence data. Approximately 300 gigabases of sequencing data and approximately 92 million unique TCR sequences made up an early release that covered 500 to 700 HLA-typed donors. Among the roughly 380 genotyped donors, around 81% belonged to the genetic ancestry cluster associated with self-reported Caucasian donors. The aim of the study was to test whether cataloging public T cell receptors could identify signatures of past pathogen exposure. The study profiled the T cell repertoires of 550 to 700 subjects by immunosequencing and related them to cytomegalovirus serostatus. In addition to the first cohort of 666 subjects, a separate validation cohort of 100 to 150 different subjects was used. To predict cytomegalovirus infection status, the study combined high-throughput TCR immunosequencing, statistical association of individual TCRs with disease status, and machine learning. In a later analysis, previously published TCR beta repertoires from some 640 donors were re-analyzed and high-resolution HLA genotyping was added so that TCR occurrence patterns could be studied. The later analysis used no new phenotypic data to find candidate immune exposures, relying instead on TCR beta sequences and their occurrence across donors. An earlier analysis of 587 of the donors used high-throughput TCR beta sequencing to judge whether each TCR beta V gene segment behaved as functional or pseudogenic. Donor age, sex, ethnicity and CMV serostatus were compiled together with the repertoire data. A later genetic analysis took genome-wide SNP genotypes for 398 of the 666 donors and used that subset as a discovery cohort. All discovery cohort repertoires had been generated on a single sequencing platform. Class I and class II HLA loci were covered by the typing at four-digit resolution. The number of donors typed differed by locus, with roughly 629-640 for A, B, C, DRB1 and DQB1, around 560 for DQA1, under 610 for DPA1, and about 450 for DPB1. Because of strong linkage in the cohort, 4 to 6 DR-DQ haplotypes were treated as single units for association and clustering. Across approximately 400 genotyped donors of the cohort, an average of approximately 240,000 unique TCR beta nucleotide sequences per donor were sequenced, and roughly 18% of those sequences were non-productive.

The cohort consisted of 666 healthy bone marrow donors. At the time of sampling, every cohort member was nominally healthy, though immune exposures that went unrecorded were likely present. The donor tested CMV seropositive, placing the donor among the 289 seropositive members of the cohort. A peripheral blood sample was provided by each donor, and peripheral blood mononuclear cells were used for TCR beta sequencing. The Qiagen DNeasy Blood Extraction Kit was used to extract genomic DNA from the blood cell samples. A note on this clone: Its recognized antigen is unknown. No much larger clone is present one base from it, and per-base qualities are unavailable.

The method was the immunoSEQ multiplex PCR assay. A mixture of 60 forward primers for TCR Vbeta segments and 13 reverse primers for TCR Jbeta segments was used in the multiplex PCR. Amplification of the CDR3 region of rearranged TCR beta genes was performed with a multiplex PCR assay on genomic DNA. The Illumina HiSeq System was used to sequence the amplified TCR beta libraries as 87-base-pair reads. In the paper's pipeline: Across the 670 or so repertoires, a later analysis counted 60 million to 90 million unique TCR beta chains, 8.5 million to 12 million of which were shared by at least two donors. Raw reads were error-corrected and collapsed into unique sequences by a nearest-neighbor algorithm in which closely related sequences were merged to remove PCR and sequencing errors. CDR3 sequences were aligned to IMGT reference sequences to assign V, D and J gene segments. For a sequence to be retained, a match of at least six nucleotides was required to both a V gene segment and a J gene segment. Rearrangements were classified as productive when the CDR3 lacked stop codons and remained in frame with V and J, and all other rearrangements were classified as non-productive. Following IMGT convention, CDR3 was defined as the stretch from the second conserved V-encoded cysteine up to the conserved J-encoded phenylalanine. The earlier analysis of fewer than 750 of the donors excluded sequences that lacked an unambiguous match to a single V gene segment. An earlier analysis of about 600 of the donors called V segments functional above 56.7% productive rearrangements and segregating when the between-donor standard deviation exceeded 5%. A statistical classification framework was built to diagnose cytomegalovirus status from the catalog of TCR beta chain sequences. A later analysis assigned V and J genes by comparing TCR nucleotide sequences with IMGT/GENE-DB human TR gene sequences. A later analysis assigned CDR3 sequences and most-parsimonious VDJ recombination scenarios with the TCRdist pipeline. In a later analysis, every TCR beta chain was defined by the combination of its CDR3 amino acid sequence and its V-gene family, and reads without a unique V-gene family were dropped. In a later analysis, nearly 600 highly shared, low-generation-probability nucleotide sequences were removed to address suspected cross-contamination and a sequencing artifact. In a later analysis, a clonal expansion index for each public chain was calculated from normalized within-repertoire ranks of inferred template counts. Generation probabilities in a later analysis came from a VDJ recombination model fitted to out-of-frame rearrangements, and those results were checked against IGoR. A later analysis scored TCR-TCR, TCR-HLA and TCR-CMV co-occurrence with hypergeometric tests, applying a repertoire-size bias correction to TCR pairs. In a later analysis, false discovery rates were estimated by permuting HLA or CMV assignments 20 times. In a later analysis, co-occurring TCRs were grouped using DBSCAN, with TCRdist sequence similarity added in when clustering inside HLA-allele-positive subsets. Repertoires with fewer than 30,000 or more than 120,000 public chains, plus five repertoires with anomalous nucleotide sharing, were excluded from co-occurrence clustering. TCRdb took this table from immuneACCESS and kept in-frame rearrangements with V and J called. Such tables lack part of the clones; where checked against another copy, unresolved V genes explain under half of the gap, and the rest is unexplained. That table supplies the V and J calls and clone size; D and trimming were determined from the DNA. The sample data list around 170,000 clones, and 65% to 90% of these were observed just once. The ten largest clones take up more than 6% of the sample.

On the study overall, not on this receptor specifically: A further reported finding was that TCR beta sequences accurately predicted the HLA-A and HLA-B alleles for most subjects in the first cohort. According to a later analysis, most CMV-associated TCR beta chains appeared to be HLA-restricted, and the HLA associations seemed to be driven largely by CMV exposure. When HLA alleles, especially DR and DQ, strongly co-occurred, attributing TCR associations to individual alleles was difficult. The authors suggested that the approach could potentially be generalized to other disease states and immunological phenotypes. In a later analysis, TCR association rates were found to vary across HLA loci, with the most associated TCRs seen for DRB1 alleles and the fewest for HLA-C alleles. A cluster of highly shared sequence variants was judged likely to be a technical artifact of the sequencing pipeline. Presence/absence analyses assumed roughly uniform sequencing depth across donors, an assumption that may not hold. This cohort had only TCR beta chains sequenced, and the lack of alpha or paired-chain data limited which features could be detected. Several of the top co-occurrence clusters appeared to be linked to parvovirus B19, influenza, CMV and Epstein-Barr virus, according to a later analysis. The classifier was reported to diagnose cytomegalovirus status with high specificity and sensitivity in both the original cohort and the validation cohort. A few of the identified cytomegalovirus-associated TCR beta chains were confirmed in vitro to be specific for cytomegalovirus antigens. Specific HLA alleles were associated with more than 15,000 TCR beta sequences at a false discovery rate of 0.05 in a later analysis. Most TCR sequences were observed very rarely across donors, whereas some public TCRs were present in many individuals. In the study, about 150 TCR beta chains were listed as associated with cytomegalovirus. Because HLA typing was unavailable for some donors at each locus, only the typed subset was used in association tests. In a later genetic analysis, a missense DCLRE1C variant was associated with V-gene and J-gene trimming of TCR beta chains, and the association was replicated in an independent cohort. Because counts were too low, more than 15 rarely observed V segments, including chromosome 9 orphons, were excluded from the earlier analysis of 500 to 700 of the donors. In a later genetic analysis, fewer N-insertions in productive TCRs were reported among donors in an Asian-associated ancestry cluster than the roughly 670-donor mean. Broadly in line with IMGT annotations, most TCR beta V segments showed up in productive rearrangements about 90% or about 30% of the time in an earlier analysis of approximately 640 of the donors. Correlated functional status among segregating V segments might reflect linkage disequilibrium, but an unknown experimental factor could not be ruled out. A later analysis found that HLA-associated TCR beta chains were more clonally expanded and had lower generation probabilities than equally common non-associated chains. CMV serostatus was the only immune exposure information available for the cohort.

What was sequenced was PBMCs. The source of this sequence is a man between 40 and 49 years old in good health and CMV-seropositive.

The nucleotide sequence reads TGTGCCAGCAGCGGGACTAGCGGCCAAGAGACCCAGTACTTC. Its amino acids are CASSGTSGQETQYF. The rearrangement joined TRBV28 to TRBJ2-5, with 11 central nucleotides matching TRBD2. Trimming leaves V shorter by 6 bases and J shorter by 1 base, with the junction holding 1 base beyond the gene matches. The CDR3 sequence holds 14 residues, the cysteine and phenylalanine included. Just CDR3 DNA is preserved here, 42 bases in frame from base 1. CDR1 and CDR2 are read off the germline V gene as MDHEN and SYDVKM.